This T cell receptor (beta chain) appears in the sequencing data of a study of blood T cell repertoires in COVID-19. Study overall: Nucleic acid was either cDNA or gDNA, and it came from T cells, B-cell-depleted T cells, or PBMCs.

TCRdb keeps only in-frame clones here, not all; method: immunoSEQ multiplex PCR. This table holds about 180,000 clones, around 85% found once. Participant ages covered 18 to 89 years across about two dozen US areas. Cohorts were determined from participant-reported clinical history. Germline-derived CDR1 and CDR2 are MNHEY and SMNVEV (reference sequence). The length of the CDR3 is 16 residues. V was clipped by 6 bases and J by 9 bases, with 24 bases between them. This chain connects TRBV27 to TRBJ2-1, with D possibly being TRBD2 (6 bases). The sample comprised PBMCs or T cells enriched from blood (not recorded which). The source of this sequence is a man aged 35 to 55 who had recovered from COVID-19. The CDR3 DNA sequence: TGTGCCAGCAGGCACCCGCGAGGGATCGCCGGGGGTGAGCAGTTCTTC. Translated, it gives CASRHPRGIAGGEQFF.